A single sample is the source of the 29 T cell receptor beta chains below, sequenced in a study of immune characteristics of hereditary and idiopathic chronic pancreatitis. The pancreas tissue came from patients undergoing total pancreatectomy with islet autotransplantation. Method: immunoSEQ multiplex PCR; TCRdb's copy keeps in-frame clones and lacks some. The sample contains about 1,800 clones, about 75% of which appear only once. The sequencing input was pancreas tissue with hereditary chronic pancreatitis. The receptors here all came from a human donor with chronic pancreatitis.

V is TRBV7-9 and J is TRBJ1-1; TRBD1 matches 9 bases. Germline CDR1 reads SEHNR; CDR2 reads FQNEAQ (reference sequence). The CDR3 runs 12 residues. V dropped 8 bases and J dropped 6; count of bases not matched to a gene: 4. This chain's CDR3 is CASGQGRPEAFF. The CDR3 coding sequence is TGTGCCAGCGGACAGGGGAGGCCTGAAGCTTTCTTT. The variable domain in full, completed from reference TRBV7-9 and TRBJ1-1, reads DTGVSQNPRHKITKRGQNVTFRCDPISEHNRLYWYRQTLGQGPEFLTYFQNEAQLEKSRLLSDRFSAERPKGSFSTLEIQRTEQGDSAMYLCASGQGRPEAFFGQGTRLTVV.

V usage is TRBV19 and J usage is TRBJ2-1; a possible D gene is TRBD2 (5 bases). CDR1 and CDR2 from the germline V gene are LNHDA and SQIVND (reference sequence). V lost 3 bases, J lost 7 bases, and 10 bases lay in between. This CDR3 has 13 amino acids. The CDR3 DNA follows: TGTGCCAGTAGTATCGGGAACCGAAATGAGCAGTTCTTC. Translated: CASSIGNRNEQFF.

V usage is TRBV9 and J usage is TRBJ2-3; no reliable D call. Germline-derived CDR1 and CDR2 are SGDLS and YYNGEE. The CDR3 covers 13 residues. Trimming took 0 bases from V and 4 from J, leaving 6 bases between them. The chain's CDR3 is CASSVEVADTQYF. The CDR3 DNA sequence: TGTGCCAGCAGCGTAGAAGTGGCAGATACGCAGTATTTT.

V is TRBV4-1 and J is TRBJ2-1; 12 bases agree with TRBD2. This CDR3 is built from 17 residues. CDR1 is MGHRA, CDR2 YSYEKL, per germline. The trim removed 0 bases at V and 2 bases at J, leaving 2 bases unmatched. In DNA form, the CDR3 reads TGCGCCAGCAGCCAAGAATCTAGCGGGGGGGCCTACAATGAGCAGTTCTTC. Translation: CASSQESSGGAYNEQFF.

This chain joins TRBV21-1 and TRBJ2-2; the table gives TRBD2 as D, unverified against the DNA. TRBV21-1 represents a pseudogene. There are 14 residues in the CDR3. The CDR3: CASSPSASTGELFF. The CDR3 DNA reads TGTGCCAGCAGCCCCTCGGCTAGCACCGGGGAGCTGTTTTTT.

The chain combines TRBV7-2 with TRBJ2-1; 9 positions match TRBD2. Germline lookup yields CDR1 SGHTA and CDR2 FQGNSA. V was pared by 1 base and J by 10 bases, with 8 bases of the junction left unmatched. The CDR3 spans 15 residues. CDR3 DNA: TGTGCCAGCAGCTTAGGAGCGGGGGGCCGCATGGAGCAGTTCTTC. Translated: CASSLGAGGRMEQFF.

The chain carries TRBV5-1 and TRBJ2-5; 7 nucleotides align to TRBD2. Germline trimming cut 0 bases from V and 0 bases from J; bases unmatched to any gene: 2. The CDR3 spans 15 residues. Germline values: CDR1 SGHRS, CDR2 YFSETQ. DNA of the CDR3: TGCGCCAGCAGCTTGGGTAGCGGGCACCAAGAGACCCAGTACTTC. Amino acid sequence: CASSLGSGHQETQYF.

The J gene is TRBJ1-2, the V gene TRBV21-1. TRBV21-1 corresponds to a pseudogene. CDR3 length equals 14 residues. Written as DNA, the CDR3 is TGTGCCAGCAGCAAATGGCGGGGCTGCTATGGCTACACCTTC. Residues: CASSKWRGCYGYTF.

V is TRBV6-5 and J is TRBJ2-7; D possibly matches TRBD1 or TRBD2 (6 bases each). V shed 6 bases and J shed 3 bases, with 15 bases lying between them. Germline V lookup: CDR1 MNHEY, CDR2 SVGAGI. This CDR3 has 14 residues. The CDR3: CASSPTEGGYEQYF. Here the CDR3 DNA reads TGTGCCAGCAGCCCGACAGAGGGGGGCTACGAGCAGTACTTC.

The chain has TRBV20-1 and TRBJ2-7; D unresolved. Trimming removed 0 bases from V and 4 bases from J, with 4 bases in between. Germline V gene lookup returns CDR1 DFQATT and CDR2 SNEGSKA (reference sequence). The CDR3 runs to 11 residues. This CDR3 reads CSAREDYEQYF. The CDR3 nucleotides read TGCAGTGCTAGAGAGGATTACGAGCAGTACTTC.

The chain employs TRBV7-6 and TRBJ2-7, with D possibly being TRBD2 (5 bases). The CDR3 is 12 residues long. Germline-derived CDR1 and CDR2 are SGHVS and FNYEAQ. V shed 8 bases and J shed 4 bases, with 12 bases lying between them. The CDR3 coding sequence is TGTGCCAGCTCCACCGCGGGTTACGAGCAGTACTTC. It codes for CASSTAGYEQYF. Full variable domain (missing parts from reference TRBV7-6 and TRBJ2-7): GAGVSQSPRYKVTKRGQDVALRCDPISGHVSLYWYRQALGQGPEFLTYFNYEAQQDKSGLPNDRFSAERPEGSISTLTIQRTEQRDSAMYRCASSTAGYEQYFGPGTRLTVT.

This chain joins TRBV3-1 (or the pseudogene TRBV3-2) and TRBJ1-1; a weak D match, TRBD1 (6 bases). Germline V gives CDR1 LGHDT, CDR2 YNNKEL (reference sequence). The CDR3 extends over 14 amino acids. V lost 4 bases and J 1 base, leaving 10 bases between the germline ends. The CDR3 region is CASSLGGENTEAFF. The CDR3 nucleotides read TGTGCCAGCAGCCTAGGGGGGGAGAACACTGAAGCTTTCTTT.

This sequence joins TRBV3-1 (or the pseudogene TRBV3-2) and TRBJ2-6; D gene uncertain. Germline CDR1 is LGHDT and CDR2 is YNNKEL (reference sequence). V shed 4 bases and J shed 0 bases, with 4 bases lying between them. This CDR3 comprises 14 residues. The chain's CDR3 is CASSLSSGANVLTF. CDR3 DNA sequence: TGTGCCAGCAGCCTCAGCTCTGGGGCCAACGTCCTGACTTTC.

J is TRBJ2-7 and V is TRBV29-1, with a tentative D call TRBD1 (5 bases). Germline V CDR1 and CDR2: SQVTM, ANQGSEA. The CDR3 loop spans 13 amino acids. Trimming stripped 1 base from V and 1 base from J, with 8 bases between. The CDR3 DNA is TGCAGCGTTGAAGCAGGGCCGTCCTACGAGCAGTACTTC. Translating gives CSVEAGPSYEQYF.

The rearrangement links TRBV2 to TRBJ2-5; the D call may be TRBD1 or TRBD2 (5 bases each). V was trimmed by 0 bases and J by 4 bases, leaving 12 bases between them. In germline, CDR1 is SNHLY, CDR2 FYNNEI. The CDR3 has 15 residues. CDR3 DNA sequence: TGTGCCAGCAGTGAAGCTCGAGGGGAACGAGAGACCCAGTACTTC. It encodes CASSEARGERETQYF.

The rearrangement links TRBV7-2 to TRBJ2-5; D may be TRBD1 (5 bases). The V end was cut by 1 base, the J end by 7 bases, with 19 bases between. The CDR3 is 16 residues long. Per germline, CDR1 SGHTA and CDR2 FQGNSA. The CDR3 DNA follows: TGTGCCAGCAGCTTAGGTATATCTCCCGGCCAGGGGACCCAGTACTTC. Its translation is CASSLGISPGQGTQYF.

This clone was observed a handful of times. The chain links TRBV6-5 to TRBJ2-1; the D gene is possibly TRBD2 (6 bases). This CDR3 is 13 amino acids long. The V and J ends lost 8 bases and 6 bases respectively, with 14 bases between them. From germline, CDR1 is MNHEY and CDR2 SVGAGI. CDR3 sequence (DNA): TGTGCCAGCTCCCTGCTGGGGGGCAATGAGCAGTTCTTC. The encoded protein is CASSLLGGNEQFF.

In nucleotides, the CDR3 is TGTGCCAGCTCACGTAGCGGGACTTCCTACAATGAGCAGTTCTTC. Translation gives CASSRSGTSYNEQFF. The rearrangement joins TRBV18 to TRBJ2-1, with TRBD2 identical over 8 bases. CDR3 size: 15 residues. In germline, CDR1 is KGHSH, CDR2 LQKENI. Trimming took 4 bases from V and 1 from J; bases not matched to a gene: 3.

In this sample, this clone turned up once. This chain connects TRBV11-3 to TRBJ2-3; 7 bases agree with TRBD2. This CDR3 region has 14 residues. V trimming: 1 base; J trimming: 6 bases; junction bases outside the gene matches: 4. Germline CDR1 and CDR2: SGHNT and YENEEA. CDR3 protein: CASSLGLAGDTQYF. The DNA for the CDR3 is TGTGCCAGCAGCTTAGGACTAGCAGGGGATACGCAGTATTTT.

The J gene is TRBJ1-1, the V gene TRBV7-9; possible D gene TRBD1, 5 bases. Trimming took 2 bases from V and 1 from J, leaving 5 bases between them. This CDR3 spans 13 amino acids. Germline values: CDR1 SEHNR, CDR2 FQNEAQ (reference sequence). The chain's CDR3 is CASSLQGNTEAFF. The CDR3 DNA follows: TGTGCCAGCAGCTTACAGGGGAACACTGAAGCTTTCTTT.

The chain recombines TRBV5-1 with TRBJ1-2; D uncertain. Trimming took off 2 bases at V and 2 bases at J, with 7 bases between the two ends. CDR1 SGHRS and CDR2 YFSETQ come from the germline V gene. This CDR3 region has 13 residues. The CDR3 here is CASSFGGNYGYTF. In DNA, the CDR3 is TGCGCCAGCAGCTTCGGCGGCAACTATGGCTACACCTTC.

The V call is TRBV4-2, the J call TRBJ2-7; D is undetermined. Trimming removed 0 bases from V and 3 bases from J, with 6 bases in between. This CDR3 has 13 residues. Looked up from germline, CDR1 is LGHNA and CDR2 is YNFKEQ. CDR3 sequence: CASSQDRSYEQYF. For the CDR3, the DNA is TGTGCCAGCAGCCAAGATAGGAGCTACGAGCAGTACTTC.

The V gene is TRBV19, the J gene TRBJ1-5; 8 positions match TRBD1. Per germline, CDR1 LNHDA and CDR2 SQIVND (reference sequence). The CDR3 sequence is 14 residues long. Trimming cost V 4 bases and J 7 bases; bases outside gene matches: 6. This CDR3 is CASSTGGEWQPQHF. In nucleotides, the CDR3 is TGTGCCAGTAGTACAGGGGGCGAGTGGCAGCCCCAGCATTTT.

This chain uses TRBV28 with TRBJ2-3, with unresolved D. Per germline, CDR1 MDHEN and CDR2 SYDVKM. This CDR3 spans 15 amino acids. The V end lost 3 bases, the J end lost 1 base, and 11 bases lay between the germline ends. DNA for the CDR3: TGTGCCAGCAGTTTCCGGCCCTCGGGCACAGATACGCAGTATTTT. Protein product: CASSFRPSGTDTQYF.

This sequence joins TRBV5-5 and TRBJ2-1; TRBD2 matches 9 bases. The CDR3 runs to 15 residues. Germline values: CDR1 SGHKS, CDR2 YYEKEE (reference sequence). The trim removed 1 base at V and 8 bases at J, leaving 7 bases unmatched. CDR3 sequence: CASSLQREVSDEQFF. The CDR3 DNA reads TGTGCCAGCAGCTTGCAGCGGGAGGTTTCCGATGAGCAGTTCTTC.

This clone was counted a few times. CDR3 DNA: TGCGCCAGCAGCCCATCCATCGACAGACTCTATGGCTACACCTTC. Protein: CASSPSIDRLYGYTF. The V and J genes are TRBV4-1 and TRBJ1-2, with D maybe TRBD1 (5 bases). Germline V lookup: CDR1 MGHRA, CDR2 YSYEKL. The CDR3 totals 15 residues. Trimming removed 4 bases at V and 4 bases at J, with 16 bases between.

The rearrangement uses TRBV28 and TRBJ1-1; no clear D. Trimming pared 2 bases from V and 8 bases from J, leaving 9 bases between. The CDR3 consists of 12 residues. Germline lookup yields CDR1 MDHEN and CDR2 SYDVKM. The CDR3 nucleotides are TGTGCCAGCAGTTTAGGGTCGAGGGAAGCTTTCTTT. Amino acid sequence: CASSLGSREAFF.

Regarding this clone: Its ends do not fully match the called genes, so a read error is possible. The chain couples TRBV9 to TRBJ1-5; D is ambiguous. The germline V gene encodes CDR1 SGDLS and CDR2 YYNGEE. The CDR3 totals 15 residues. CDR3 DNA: TGTGCCGGCAGCCCGGGTGGAGGGCTGAGTCAGCCCCAGCATTTT. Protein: CAGSPGGGLSQPQHF.

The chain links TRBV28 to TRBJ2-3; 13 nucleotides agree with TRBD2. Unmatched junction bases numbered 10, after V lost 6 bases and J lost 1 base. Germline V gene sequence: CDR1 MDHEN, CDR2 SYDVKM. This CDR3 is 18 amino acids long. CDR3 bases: TGTGCCAGCAGGGGCGGGACTAGCGGGAATGTCGGCACAGATACGCAGTATTTT. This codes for CASRGGTSGNVGTDTQYF.